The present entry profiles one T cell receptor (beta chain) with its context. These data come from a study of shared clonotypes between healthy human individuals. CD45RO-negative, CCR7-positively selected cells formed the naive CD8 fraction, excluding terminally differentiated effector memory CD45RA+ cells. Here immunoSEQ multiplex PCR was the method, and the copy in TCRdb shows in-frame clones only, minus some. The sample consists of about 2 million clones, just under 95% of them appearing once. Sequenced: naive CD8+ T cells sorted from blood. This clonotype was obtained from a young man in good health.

Here the CDR3 reads CASSLGLAGRRQETQYF. Here the CDR3 DNA reads TGTGCCAGCAGTCTCGGACTAGCGGGGAGAAGACAAGAGACCCAGTACTTC. The chain carries TRBV7-9 and TRBJ2-5; 12 positions match TRBD2. The length of the CDR3 is 17 residues. Germline CDR1 reads SEHNR; CDR2 reads FQNEAQ (reference sequence). After removal of 6 bases from V and 2 bases from J, the junction contained 10 bases not matched to a gene.